The clone carrying this T cell receptor beta chain has ten or more counts. Its target is unknown. V dropped 5 bases and J dropped 5 bases, with 15 bases sitting between them. CDR3 size: 14 residues. These data originate in a study of CD8 T cells in ankylosing spondylitis. Findings and caveats of the study: A subset of motif variants has previously been described in the synovial fluid and blood of reactive arthritis. Relatively scarce in peripheral blood, disease-linked clones were CD8+. Disease-linked clones reportedly showed significant enrichment in matched ankylosing spondylitis synovial fluid. A TCR beta motif of under ten highly homologous variants seemed to mark ankylosing spondylitis blood.

Molecular-barcoded quantitative 5'-RACE produced these TCR beta libraries. TCRdb reprocessed the 5' RACE reads with MiXCR, giving one entry per CDR3 protein. The sample records 450,000 to 550,000 distinct CDR3 sequences, approximately 5.3% being singletons. Material for sequencing was blood, either unsorted or a sorted T cell fraction (not recorded which). The sequence derives from a male donor with ankylosing spondylitis. This sequence joins TRBV12-3 or TRBV12-4 and TRBJ1-1; D unclear. The CDR3 sequence is CASSPGWSRTEAFF. As DNA, the CDR3 is TGTGCCAGCAGTCCCGGGTGGTCGAGGACTGAAGCTTTCTTT.